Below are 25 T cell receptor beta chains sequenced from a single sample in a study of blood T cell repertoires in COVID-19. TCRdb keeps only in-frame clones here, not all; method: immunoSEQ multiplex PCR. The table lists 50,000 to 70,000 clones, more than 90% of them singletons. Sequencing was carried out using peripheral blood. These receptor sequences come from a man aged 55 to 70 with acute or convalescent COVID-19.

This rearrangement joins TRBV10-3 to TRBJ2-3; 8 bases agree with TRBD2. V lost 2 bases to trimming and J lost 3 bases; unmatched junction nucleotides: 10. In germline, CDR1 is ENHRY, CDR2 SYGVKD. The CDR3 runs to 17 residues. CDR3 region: CAISEPSRGGNTDTQYF. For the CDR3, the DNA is TGTGCCATCAGTGAGCCCTCCCGGGGGGGGAATACAGATACGCAGTATTTT.

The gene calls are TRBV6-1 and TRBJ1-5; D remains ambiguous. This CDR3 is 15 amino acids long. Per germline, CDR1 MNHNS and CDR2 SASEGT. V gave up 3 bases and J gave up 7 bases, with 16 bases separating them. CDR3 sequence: CASSDSDRVLQPQHF. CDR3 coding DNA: TGTGCCAGCAGTGATTCCGATCGGGTTTTACAGCCCCAGCATTTT.

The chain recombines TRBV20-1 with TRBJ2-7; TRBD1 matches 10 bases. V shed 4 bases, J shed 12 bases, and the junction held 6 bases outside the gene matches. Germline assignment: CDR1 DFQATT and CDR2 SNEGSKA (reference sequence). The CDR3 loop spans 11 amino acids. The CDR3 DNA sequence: TGCAGTGCTACGGGACAGGGGATACCGTACTTC. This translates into CSATGQGIPYF.

The CDR3 loop reads CASSRQGREKLFF. The DNA of the CDR3 is TGTGCCAGCAGCCGACAGGGGCGAGAAAAACTGTTTTTT. The J gene is TRBJ1-4, the V gene TRBV7-2, with 8 positions matching TRBD1. Per germline, CDR1 SGHTA and CDR2 FQGNSA. Losses at the gene ends were 5 bases for V and 8 bases for J; bases not matched to a gene: 4. The CDR3 covers 13 residues.

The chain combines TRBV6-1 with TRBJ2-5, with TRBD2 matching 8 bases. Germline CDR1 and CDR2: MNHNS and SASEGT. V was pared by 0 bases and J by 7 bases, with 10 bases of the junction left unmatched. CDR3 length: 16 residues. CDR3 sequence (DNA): TGTGCCAGCAGTGAAGCGGGACTAGGGTTGGGGGGGACCCAGTACTTC. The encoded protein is CASSEAGLGLGGTQYF.

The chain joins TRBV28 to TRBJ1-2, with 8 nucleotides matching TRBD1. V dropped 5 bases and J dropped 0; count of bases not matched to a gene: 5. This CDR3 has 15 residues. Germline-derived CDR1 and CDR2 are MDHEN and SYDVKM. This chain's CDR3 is CASSTGQGPNYGYTF. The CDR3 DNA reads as TGTGCCAGCAGTACCGGACAGGGCCCTAACTATGGCTACACCTTC.

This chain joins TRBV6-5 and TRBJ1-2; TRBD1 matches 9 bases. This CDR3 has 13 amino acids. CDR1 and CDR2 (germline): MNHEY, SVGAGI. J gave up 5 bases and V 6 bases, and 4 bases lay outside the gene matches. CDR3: CASSWTGEYGYTF. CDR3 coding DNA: TGTGCCAGCAGCTGGACAGGGGAGTATGGCTACACCTTC.

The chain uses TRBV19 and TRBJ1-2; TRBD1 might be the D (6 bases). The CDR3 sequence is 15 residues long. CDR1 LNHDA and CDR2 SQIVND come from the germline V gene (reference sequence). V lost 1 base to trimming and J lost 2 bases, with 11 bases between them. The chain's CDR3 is CASSIGGRLNYGYTF. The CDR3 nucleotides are TGTGCCAGTAGTATAGGGGGGCGCCTGAACTATGGCTACACCTTC.

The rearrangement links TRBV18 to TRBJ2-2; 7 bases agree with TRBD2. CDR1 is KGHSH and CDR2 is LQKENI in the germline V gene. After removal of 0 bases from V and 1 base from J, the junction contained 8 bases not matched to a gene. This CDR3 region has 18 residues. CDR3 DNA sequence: TGTGCCAGCTCACCACCGCCCAGGGAGGGACGGAACACCGGGGAGCTGTTTTTT. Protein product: CASSPPPREGRNTGELFF.

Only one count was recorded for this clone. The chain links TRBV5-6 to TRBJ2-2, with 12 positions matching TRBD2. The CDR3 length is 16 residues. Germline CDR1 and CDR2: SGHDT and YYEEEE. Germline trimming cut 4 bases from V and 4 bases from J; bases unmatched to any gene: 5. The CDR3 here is CASSPTSGRSTGELFF. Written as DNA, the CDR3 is TGTGCCAGCAGCCCGACTAGCGGGAGAAGCACCGGGGAGCTGTTTTTT.

The CDR3 DNA sequence: TGTGCCACCAGCAGCACACGGAGCAATGAAAAACTGTTTTTT. Protein product: CATSSTRSNEKLFF. V usage is TRBV15 and J usage is TRBJ1-4; the D is unclear. The V gene lost 3 bases and the J gene lost 5 bases, with 10 bases spanning the gap. CDR3 length equals 14 residues. Germline lookup yields CDR1 LNHNV and CDR2 YYDKDF (reference sequence).

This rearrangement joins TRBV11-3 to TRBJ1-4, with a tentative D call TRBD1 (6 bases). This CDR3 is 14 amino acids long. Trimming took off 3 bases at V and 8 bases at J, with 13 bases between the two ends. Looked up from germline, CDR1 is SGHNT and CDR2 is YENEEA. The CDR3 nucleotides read TGTGCCAGCAGCTTGGGACAATCCTTCGAAAAACTGTTTTTT. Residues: CASSLGQSFEKLFF.

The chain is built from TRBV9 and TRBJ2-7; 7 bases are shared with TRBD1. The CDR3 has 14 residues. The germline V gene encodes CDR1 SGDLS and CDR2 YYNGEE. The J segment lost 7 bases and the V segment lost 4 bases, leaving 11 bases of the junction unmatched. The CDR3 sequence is CASSPVMGQTEQYF. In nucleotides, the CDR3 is TGTGCCAGCAGCCCCGTGATGGGACAGACGGAGCAGTACTTC.

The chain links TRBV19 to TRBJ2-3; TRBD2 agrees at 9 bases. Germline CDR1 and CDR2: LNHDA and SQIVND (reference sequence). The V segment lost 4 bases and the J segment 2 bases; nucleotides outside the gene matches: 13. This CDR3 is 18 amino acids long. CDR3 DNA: TGTGCCAGTAGTACGATCTCCTCTAGCGGGAAAAACACAGATACGCAGTATTTT. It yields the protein CASSTISSSGKNTDTQYF.

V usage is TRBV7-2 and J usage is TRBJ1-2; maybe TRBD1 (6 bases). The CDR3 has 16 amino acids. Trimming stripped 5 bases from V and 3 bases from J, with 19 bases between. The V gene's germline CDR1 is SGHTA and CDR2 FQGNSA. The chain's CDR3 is CASSIDRPLWDYGYTF. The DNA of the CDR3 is TGTGCCAGCAGCATTGACAGGCCTCTATGGGACTATGGCTACACCTTC. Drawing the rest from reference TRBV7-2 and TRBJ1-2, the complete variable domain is GAGVSQSPSNKVTEKGKDVELRCDPISGHTALYWYRQSLGQGLEFLIYFQGNSAPDKSGLPSDRFSAERTGGSVSTLTIQRTQQEDSAVYLCASSIDRPLWDYGYTFGSGTRLTVV.

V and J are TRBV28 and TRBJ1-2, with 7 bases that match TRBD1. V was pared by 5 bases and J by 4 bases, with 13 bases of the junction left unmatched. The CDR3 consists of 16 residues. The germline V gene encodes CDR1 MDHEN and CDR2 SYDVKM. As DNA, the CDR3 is TGTGCCAGCAGTGCTCCCTCCCAGGGGGGCGCCTATGGCTACACCTTC. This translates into CASSAPSQGGAYGYTF.

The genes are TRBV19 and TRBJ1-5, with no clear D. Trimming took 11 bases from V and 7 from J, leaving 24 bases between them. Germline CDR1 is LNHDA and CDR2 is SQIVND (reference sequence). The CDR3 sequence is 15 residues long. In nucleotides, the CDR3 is TGTGCCCCCCAAGAGGACTTGCTTACGGAGCAGCCCCAGCATTTT. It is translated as CAPQEDLLTEQPQHF. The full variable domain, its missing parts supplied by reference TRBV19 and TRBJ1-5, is DGGITQSPKYLFRKEGQNVTLSCEQNLNHDAMYWYRQDPGQGLRLIYYSQIVNDFQKGDIAEGYSVSREKKESFPLTVTSAQKNPTAFYLCAPQEDLLTEQPQHFGDGTRLSIL.

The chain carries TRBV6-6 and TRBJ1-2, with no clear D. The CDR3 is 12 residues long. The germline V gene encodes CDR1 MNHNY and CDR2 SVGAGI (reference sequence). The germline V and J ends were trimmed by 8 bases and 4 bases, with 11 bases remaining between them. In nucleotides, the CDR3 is TGTGCCAGCCGGGAACAGTCCTATGGCTACACCTTC. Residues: CASREQSYGYTF.

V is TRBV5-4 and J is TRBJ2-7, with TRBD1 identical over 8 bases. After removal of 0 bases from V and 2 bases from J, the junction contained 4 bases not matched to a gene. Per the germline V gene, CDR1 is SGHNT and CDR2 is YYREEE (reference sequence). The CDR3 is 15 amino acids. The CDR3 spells CASSLEGTGPYEQYF. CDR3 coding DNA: TGTGCCAGCAGCTTGGAGGGGACAGGACCCTACGAGCAGTACTTC.

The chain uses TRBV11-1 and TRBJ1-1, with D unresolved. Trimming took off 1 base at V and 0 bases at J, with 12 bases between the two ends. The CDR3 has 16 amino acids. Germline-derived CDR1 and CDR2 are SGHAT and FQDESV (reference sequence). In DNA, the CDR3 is TGTGCCAGCAGCTTAGTGGCAGGCGCCCTGAACACTGAAGCTTTCTTT. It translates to CASSLVAGALNTEAFF.

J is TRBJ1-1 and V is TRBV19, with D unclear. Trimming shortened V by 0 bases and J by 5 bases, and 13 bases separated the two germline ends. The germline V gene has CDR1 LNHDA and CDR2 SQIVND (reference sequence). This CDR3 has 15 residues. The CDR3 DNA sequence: TGTGCCAGTAGTATAGATAGCGGGATTCCGACTGAAGCTTTCTTT. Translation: CASSIDSGIPTEAFF.

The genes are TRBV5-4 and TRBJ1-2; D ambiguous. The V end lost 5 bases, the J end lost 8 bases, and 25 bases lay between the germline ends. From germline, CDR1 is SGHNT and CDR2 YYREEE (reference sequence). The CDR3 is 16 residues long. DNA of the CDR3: TGTGCCAGCAGGGATACAATAGCGGCCTCGCTTCGGGGCTACACCTTC. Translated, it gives CASRDTIAASLRGYTF.

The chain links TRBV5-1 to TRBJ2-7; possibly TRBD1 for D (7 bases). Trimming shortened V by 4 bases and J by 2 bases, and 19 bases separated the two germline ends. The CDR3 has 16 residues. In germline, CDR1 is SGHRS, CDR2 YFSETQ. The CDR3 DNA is TGCGCCAGCAGCCCCGAAGCGACAGGGAGGACCTACGAGCAGTACTTC. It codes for CASSPEATGRTYEQYF.

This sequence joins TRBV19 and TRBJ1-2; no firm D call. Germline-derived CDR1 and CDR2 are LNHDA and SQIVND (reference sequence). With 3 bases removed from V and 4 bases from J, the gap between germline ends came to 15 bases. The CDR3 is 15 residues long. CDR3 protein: CASSIPGFNLYGYTF. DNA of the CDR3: TGTGCCAGTAGTATTCCCGGGTTTAACCTCTATGGCTACACCTTC.

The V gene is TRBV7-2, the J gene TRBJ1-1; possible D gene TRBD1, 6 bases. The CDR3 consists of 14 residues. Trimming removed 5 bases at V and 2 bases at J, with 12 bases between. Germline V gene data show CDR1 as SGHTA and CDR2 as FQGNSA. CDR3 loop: CASSPTGINTEAFF. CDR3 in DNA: TGTGCCAGCAGCCCGACAGGAATCAACACTGAAGCTTTCTTT.